One sample yielded the 8 T cell receptor beta chains listed below, sequenced in a study of T cell responses to AZD1222 COVID-19 vaccine. Sequencing used immunoSEQ multiplex PCR; TCRdb keeps in-frame clones, though not all of them. This sample has approximately 74,000 clones, with 70% to 90% found just once. The sample here was peripheral blood, taken 28 days after the second AZD1222 dose. Receptor source: an adult who received the AZD1222 COVID-19 vaccine.

This sequence joins TRBV11-2 and TRBJ2-7, with 8 nucleotides matching TRBD2. CDR3 size: 14 residues. The V gene's germline CDR1 is SGHAT and CDR2 FQNNGV. The trim removed 2 bases at V and 3 bases at J, leaving 3 bases unmatched. Written as DNA, the CDR3 is TGTGCCAGCAGCTTAACTAGCGGAAACTACGAGCAGTACTTC. Translated, it gives CASSLTSGNYEQYF.

The sample holds a few counts of this clone. This rearrangement joins TRBV6-5 to TRBJ2-7; D is uncertain. CDR1 and CDR2 (germline): MNHEY, SVGAGI. CDR3 size: 12 residues. With 8 bases removed from V and 5 bases from J, the gap between germline ends came to 13 bases. CDR3 nucleotide sequence: TGTGCCAGCTCCTTAGGTGTCAACGAGCAGTACTTC. Translation: CASSLGVNEQYF.

V gene TRBV7-2 combines with J gene TRBJ1-4; D uncertain. The germline CDR1 and CDR2 sequences are SGHTA and FQGNSA. Trimming pared 1 base from V and 10 bases from J, leaving 19 bases between. This CDR3 is 16 amino acids long. CDR3: CASSLDGGQVLRKLFF. The CDR3 bases are TGTGCCAGCAGCTTAGATGGTGGGCAGGTACTCCGAAAACTGTTTTTT.

This chain connects TRBV7-9 to TRBJ1-2; no reliable D call. Germline CDR1 and CDR2: SEHNR and FQNEAQ (reference sequence). V lost 8 bases to trimming and J lost 6 bases, with 16 bases between them. The CDR3 sequence is 13 residues long. This chain's CDR3 is CASDLQTGDGYTF. The DNA of the CDR3 is TGTGCCAGCGACCTTCAGACTGGCGATGGCTACACCTTC.

This chain links TRBV4-1 with TRBJ2-1; no clear D gene. CDR1 and CDR2 from the germline V gene are MGHRA and YSYEKL. V was shortened by 3 bases and J by 2 bases, with 14 bases between the two germline ends. The CDR3 has 16 amino acids. The CDR3 here is CASSHRQRGPYNEQFF. The CDR3, as DNA: TGCGCCAGCAGCCATCGGCAACGAGGCCCCTACAATGAGCAGTTCTTC.

The J gene is TRBJ2-1, the V gene TRBV3-1 (or the pseudogene TRBV3-2); D gene ambiguous. V lost 4 bases to trimming and J lost 3 bases, with 13 bases between them. Germline loops: CDR1 LGHDT, CDR2 YNNKEL (reference sequence). The CDR3 is 15 amino acids. CDR3 DNA: TGTGCCAGCAGCCCGGGTATCCAGAACTACAATGAGCAGTTCTTC. It is translated as CASSPGIQNYNEQFF.

In DNA, the CDR3 is TGCGCCAGCAGTTGGGAGAAGGAGACTGAAGCTTTCTTT. Amino acid sequence: CASSWEKETEAFF. The genes are TRBV10-1 and TRBJ1-1; D is unresolved. Trimming removed 5 bases from V and 5 bases from J, with 12 bases in between. From germline, CDR1 is WNHNN and CDR2 SYGVQD (reference sequence). This CDR3 has 13 residues.

The V gene is TRBV11-2, the J gene TRBJ1-1; D uncertain. V lost 2 bases and J 0 bases, leaving 7 bases between the germline ends. Germline V gives CDR1 SGHAT, CDR2 FQNNGV. The CDR3 extends over 14 amino acids. CDR3 DNA sequence: TGTGCCAGCAGCTTAATACTCATGAACACTGAAGCTTTCTTT. Translation gives CASSLILMNTEAFF. Looking up the rest from reference TRBV11-2 and TRBJ1-1 gives the full variable domain: EAGVAQSPRYKIIEKRQSVAFWCNPISGHATLYWYQQILGQGPKLLIQFQNNGVVDDSQLPKDRFSAERLKGVDSTLKIQPAKLEDSAVYLCASSLILMNTEAFFGQGTRLTVV.